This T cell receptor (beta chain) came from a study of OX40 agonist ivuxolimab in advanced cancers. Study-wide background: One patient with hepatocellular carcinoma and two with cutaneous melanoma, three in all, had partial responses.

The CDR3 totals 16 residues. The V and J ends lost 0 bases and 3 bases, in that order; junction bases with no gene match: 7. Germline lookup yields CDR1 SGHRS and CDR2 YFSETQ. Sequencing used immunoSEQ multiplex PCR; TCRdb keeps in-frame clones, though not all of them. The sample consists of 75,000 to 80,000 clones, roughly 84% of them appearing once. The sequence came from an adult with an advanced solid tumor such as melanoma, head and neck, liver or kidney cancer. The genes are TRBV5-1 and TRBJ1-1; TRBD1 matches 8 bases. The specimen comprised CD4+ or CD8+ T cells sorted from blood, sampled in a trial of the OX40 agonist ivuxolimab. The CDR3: CASSLVAPGGDTEAFF. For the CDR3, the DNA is TGCGCCAGCAGCTTGGTCGCCCCAGGGGGCGACACTGAAGCTTTCTTT.